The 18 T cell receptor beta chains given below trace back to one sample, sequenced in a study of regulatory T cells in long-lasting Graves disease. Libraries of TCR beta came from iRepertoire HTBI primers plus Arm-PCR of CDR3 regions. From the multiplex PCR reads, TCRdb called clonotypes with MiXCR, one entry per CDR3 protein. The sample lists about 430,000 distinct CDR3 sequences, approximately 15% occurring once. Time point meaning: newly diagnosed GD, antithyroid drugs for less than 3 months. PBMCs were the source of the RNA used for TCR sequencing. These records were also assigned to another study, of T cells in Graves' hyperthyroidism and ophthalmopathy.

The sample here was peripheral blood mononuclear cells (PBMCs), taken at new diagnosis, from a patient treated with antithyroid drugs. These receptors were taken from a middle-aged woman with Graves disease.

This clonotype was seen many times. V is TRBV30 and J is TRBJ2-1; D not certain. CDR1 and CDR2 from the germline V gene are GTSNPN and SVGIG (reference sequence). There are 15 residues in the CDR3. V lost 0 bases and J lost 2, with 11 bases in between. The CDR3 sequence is CAWSVPGSTYNEQFF. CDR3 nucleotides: TGTGCCTGGAGTGTACCTGGATCCACCTACAATGAGCAGTTCTTC.

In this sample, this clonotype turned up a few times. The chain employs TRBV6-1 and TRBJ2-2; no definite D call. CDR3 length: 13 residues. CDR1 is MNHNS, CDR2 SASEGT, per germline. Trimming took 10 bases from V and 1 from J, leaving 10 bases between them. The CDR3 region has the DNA TGTGCCACCACTCCCGGGAACACCGGGGAGCTGTTTTTT. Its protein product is CATTPGNTGELFF.

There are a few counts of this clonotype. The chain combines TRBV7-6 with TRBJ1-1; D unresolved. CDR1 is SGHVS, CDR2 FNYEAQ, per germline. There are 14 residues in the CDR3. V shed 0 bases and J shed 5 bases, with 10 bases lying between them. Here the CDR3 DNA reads TGTGCCAGCAGCTTAGCGGGGAGTAGGACTGAAGCTTTCTTT. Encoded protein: CASSLAGSRTEAFF.

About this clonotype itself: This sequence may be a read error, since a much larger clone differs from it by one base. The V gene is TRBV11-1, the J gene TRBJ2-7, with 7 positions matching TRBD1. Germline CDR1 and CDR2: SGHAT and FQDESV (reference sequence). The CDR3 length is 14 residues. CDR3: CASSLRDRLYEQCF. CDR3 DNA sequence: TGTGCCAGCAGCTTGAGGGACAGACTCTACGAGCAGTGCTTC.

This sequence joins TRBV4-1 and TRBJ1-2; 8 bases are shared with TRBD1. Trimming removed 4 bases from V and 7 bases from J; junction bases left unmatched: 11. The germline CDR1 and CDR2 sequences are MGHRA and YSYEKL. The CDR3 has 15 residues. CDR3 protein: CASSPNIRTGSGYTF. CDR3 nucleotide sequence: TGCGCCAGCAGCCCCAATATCCGGACAGGGAGTGGCTACACCTTC.

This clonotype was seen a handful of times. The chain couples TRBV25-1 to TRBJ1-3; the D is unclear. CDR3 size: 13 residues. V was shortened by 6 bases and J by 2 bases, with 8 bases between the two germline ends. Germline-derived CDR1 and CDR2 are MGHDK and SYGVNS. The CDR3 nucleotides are TGTGCCAGCAGGCAGTCGACTGGAAACACCATATATTTT. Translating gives CASRQSTGNTIYF.

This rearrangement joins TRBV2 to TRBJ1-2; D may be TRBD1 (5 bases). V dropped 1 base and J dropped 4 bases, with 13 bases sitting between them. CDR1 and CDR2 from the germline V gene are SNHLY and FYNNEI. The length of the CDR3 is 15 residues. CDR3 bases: TGTGCCAGCAGTGAAGGACAGCCGAACAGCTATGGCTACACCTTC. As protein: CASSEGQPNSYGYTF. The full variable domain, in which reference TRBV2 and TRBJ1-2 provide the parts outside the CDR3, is EPEVTQTPSHQVTQMGQEVILRCVPISNHLYFYWYRQILGQKVEFLVSFYNNEISEKSEIFDDQFSVERPDGSNFTLKIRSTKLEDSAMYFCASSEGQPNSYGYTFGSGTRLTVV.

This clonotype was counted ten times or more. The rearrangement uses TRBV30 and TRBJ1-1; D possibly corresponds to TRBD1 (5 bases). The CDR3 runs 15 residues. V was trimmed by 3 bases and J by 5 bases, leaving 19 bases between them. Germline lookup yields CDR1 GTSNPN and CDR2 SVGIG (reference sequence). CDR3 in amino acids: CAWRPLGAGSTEAFF. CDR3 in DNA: TGTGCCTGGAGGCCACTCGGGGCAGGTAGTACTGAAGCTTTCTTT.

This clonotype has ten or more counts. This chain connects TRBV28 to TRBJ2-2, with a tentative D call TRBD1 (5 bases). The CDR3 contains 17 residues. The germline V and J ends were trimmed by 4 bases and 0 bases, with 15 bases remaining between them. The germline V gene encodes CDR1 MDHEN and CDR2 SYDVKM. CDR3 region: CASSSGRVSTNTGELFF. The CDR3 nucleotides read TGTGCCAGCAGTTCGGGCAGGGTGTCCACGAACACCGGGGAGCTGTTTTTT.

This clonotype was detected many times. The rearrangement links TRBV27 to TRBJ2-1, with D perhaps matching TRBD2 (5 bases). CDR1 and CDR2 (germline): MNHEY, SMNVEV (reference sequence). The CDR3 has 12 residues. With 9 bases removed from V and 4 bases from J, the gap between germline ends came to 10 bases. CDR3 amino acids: CARAEVYNEQFF. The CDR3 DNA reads TGTGCCAGAGCGGAAGTTTACAATGAGCAGTTCTTC.

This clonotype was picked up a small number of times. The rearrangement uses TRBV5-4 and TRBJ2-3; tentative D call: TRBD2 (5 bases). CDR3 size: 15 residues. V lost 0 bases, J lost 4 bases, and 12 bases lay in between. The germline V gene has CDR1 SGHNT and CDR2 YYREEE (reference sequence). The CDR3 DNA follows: TGTGCCAGCAGCTTGGAGGGAGAGGCGTCAGATACGCAGTATTTT. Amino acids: CASSLEGEASDTQYF.

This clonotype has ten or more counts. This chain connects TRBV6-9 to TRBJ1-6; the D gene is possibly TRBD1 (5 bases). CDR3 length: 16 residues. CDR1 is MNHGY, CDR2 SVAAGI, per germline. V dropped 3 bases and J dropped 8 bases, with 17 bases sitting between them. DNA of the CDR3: TGTGCCAGCAGTTACGGGGGACGGCAGGGAGATTCACCCCTCCACTTT. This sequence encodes CASSYGGRQGDSPLHF.

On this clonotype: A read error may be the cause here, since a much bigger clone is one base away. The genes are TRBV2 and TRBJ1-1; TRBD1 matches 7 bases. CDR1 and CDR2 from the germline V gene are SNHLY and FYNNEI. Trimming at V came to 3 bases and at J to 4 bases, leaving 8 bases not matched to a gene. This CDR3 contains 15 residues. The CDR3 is CASSDGQGVGTEAFF. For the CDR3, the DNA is TGTGCCAGCAGTGACGGGCAGGGGGTAGGCACTGAAGCTTTCTTT.

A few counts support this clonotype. The CDR3 nucleotides are TGTGCCAGCAGCTTAGACAGGACAGGGGGCGACTATGGCTACACCTTC. It yields the protein CASSLDRTGGDYGYTF. J is TRBJ1-2 and V is TRBV7-4, with 11 bases aligning to TRBD1. CDR3 length equals 16 residues. V shed 1 base, J shed 3 bases, and the junction held 4 bases outside the gene matches. From germline, CDR1 is SGHVT and CDR2 SQSDAQ.

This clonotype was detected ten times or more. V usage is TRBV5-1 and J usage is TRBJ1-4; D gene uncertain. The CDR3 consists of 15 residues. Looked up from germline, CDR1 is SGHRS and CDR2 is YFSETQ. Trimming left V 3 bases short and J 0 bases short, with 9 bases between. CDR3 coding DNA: TGCGCCAGCAGCTCGACGGAAGCAACTAATGAAAAACTGTTTTTT. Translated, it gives CASSSTEATNEKLFF.

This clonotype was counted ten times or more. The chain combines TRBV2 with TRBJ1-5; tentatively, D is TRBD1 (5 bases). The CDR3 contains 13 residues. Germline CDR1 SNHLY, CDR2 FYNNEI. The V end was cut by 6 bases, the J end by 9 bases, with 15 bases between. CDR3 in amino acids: CASREGAQGPQHF. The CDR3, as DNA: TGTGCCAGCAGAGAGGGCGCTCAGGGGCCCCAGCATTTT.

CDR3 nucleotides: TGTGCCAGCAGCCCGGACTCACGGAGGTTCTTC. Encoded protein: CASSPDSRRFF. The chain has TRBV6-8 and TRBJ2-1, with D possibly TRBD2 on 5 matching bases. In germline, CDR1 is MNHGY, CDR2 SAAAGT. The CDR3 sequence is 11 residues long. V was shortened by 6 bases and J by 15 bases, with 15 bases between the two germline ends.

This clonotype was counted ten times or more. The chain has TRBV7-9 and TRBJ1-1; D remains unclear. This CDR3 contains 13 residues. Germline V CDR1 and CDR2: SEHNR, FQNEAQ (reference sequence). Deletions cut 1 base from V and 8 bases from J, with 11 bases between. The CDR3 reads CASSLEATMEAFF. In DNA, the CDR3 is TGTGCCAGCAGCTTAGAGGCGACAATGGAAGCTTTCTTT. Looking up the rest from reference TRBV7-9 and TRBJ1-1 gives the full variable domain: DTGVSQNPRHKITKRGQNVTFRCDPISEHNRLYWYRQTLGQGPEFLTYFQNEAQLEKSRLLSDRFSAERPKGSFSTLEIQRTEQGDSAMYLCASSLEATMEAFFGQGTRLTVV.